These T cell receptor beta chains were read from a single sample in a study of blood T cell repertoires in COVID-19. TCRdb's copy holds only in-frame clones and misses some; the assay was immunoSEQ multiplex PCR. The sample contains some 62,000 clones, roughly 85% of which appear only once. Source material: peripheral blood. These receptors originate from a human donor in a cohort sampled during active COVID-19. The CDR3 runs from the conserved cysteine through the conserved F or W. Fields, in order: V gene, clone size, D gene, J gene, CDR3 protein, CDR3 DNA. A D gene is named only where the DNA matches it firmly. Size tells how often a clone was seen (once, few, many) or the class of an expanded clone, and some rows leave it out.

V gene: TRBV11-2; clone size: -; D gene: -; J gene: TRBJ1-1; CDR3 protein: CASSLGGWSGAFF; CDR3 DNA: TGTGCCAGCAGCTTAGGTGGGTGGAGCGGGGCTTTCTTT
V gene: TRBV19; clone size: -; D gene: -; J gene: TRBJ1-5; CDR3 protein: CASSIIPGTGQPQHF; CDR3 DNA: TGTGCCAGTAGCATCATCCCGGGGACTGGTCAGCCCCAGCATTTT
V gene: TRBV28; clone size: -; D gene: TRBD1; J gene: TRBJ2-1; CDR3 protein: CATRIRQGAGNEQFF; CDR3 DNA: TGTGCCACCCGAATCAGGCAGGGGGCGGGAAATGAGCAGTTCTTC
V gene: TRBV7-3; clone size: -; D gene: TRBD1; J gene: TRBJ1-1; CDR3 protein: CASSLGDRNTEAFF; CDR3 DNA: TGTGCCAGCAGCTTAGGGGACAGGAACACTGAAGCTTTCTTT
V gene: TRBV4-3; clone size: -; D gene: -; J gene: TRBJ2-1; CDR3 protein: CASSRGLGSTSYNEQFF; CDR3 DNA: TGCGCCAGCAGCCGGGGATTGGGGAGTACCTCCTACAATGAGCAGTTCTTC
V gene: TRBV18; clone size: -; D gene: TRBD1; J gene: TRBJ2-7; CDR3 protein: CASSPGDRVGSYEQYF; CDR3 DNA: TGTGCCAGCTCACCAGGGGACAGGGTAGGTTCCTACGAGCAGTACTTC
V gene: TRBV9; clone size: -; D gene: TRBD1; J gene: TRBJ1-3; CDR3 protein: CASSGSTGGGNTIYF; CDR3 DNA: TGTGCCAGCAGCGGATCAACAGGGGGTGGAAACACCATATATTTT
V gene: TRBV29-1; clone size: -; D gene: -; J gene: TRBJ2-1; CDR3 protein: CSVGGRTYNEQFF; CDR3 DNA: TGCAGCGTGGGAGGACGGACCTACAATGAGCAGTTCTTC
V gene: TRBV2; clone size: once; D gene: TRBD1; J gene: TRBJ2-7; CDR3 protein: CAGSRDSNSYEQYF; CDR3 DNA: TGTGCCGGAAGCCGGGACAGCAACTCCTACGAGCAGTACTTC
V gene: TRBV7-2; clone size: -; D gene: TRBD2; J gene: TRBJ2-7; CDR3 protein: CASSSGLAGGYEQYF; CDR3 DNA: TGTGCCAGCAGCTCGGGACTAGCGGGAGGCTACGAGCAGTACTTC
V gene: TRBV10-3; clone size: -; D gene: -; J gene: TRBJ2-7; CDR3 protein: CAISDLDSANYEQYF; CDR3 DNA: TGTGCCATCAGTGACCTGGACAGCGCCAACTACGAGCAGTACTTC
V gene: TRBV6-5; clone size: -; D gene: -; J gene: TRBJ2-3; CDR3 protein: CASCDGGPLGDTQYF; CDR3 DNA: TGTGCCAGCTGCGACGGGGGGCCCTTGGGAGATACGCAGTATTTT
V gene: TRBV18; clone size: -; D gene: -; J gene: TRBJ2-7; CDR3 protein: CASSPQKNYEQYF; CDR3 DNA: TGTGCCAGCTCACCGCAGAAAAACTACGAGCAGTACTTC
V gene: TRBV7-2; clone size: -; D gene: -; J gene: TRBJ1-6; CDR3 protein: CASSLRRYNSPLHF; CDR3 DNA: TGTGCCAGCAGCTTACGCCGGTATAATTCACCCCTCCACTTT
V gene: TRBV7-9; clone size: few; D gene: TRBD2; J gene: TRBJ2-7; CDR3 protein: CASTSGSYEQYF; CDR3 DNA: TGTGCCAGCACTAGCGGGAGTTACGAGCAGTACTTC
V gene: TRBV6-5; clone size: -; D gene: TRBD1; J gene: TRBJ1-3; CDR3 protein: CASILQGAGNTIYF; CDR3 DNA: TGTGCCAGCATCCTACAGGGGGCTGGAAACACCATATATTTT
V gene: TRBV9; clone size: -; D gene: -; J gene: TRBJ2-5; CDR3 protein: CASSGTRGGGETQYF; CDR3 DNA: TGTGCCAGCAGCGGGACACGAGGGGGTGGTGAGACCCAGTACTTC
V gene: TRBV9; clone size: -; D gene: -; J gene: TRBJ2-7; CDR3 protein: CASSVGPGGNAWEQYF; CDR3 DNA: TGTGCCAGCAGCGTAGGACCTGGAGGGAACGCCTGGGAGCAGTACTTC